The present T cell receptor (beta chain) was sequenced within a study of cytomegalovirus exposure and HLA in healthy donors (dated by TCRdb to the late 2010s). The study in broad terms: In an earlier analysis of roughly 500 of the donors, 250 to 300 Gb of sequence data and some 100 million unique TCR beta sequences from 180 million or so T cells were reported. Roughly 300 gigabases of sequencing data and around 85 million unique TCR sequences made up an early release that covered 500 to 650 HLA-typed donors. Of the 300 to 450 genotyped donors, around 81% fell in the genetic ancestry cluster associated with self-reported Caucasian donors. The aim of the study was to test whether cataloging public T cell receptors could identify signatures of past pathogen exposure. The T cell repertoires of 700 or so subjects were profiled by immunosequencing and related to cytomegalovirus serostatus. In addition to the first cohort of approximately 650 subjects, a separate validation cohort of 100 to 150 different subjects was used. To predict cytomegalovirus infection status, the study combined high-throughput TCR immunosequencing, statistical association of individual TCRs with disease status, and machine learning. A later analysis re-analyzed previously published TCR beta repertoires from 650 to 800 donors and added high-resolution HLA genotyping to study TCR occurrence patterns. In the later analysis, no new phenotypic data were used to find candidate immune exposures; instead, reliance was placed on TCR beta sequences and their occurrence across donors. To decide whether each TCR beta V gene segment behaved as functional or pseudogenic, an earlier analysis of some 540 of the donors relied on high-throughput TCR beta sequencing. Donor age, sex, ethnicity and CMV serostatus were compiled together with the repertoire data. A later genetic analysis took genome-wide SNP genotypes for 398 of the 666 donors and used that subset as a discovery cohort. All discovery cohort repertoires had been generated using a single sequencing platform. Class I and class II HLA loci were covered by the typing at four-digit resolution. The number of donors typed differed by locus, with roughly 620-640 for A, B, C, DRB1 and DQB1, around 500 for DQA1, 600 to 610 for DPA1, and under 490 for DPB1. Because of strong linkage in the cohort, four to six DR-DQ haplotypes were treated as single units for association and clustering. Among 300 to 500 genotyped donors of the cohort, an average of around 220,000 unique TCR beta nucleotide sequences was sequenced per donor, of which about 18% were non-productive. The study at large found these results: The 87-base-pair reads could not distinguish some IMGT-functional V segments, including TRBV6-2 and TRBV6-3, so those segments were excluded. A total of some 180 TCR beta chains were listed by the study as associated with cytomegalovirus. The classifier was reported to diagnose cytomegalovirus status with high specificity and sensitivity in both the original and validation cohorts. Because counts were too low, 15 to 20 rarely observed V segments, including chromosome 9 orphons, were left out of the earlier analysis of several hundred of the donors. For the cohort, immune exposure information was limited to CMV serostatus. In an earlier analysis of about 600 of the donors, most TCR beta V segments appeared in productive rearrangements about 87% or about 30% of the time, broadly matching IMGT annotations. A later genetic analysis reported fewer N-insertions in productive TCRs among donors in an Asian-associated ancestry cluster than the roughly 700-donor mean. In a later analysis, HLA-associated TCR beta chains were found to be more clonally expanded and to have lower generation probabilities than equally common non-associated chains. A later genetic analysis associated a missense DCLRE1C variant with V-gene and J-gene trimming of TCR beta chains, and an independent cohort replicated the association. The authors suggested that the approach could potentially be generalized to other disease states and immunological phenotypes. A cluster of highly shared sequence variants was judged likely to represent a technical artifact of the sequencing pipeline. A later analysis found that TCR association rates varied across HLA loci, with DRB1 alleles showing the most associated TCRs and HLA-C alleles the fewest. At a false discovery rate of 0.05, a later analysis linked 16,951 TCR beta sequences to specific HLA alleles. Linkage disequilibrium might explain the correlated functional status among segregating V segments, but an unknown experimental factor could not be ruled out. A further reported finding was that TCR beta sequences accurately predicted the HLA-A and HLA-B alleles for most subjects in the first cohort. Most TCR sequences were observed very rarely across donors, whereas some public TCRs were present in many individuals. The presence/absence analyses assumed that sequencing depth was roughly uniform across donors, and that assumption may not be true. Because HLA typing was missing for some donors at each locus, association tests included only the typed subset. When HLA alleles, especially DR and DQ, strongly co-occurred, TCR associations were difficult to assign to individual alleles. Several of the top co-occurrence clusters appeared to be linked to parvovirus B19, influenza, CMV and Epstein-Barr virus, according to a later analysis. In vitro tests confirmed that a few of the cytomegalovirus-associated TCR beta chains recognize cytomegalovirus antigens. A later analysis found that most CMV-associated TCR beta chains appeared HLA-restricted, with HLA associations seemingly driven largely by CMV exposure. Only TCR beta chains were sequenced in this cohort, and the absence of alpha or paired-chain data limited detectable features.

Between the V and J ends, shortened by 5 bases and 2 bases respectively, the junction contains 19 bases. Counted from cysteine to phenylalanine, this CDR3 has 16 amino acids. Only the CDR3 portion is preserved as DNA: 48 bases, with reading frame beginning at the first base. Sequences SGHTS (CDR1) and YDEGEE (CDR2) are obtained from the germline V gene. Libraries were made using the immunoSEQ multiplex PCR assay. A mixture of 60 forward primers for TCR Vbeta segments and 13 reverse primers for TCR Jbeta segments was used in the multiplex PCR. The CDR3 region of rearranged TCR beta genes was amplified from genomic DNA with a multiplex PCR assay. The Illumina HiSeq System was used to sequence the amplified TCR beta libraries as 87-base-pair reads. The source study handled its data this way. Across the 500 to 700 repertoires, a later analysis counted tens of millions of unique TCR beta chains, 9.5 million to 13 million of which were shared by at least two donors. A nearest-neighbor algorithm error-corrected the raw reads and collapsed the reads into unique sequences, merging closely related sequences to remove PCR and sequencing errors. To assign V, D and J gene segments, CDR3 sequences were aligned to IMGT reference sequences. Each retained sequence needed at least a six-nucleotide match to both a V gene segment and a J gene segment. Rearrangements were called productive when the CDR3 lacked stop codons and stayed in frame with V and J; all others were non-productive. CDR3 was defined according to IMGT convention as the region running from the second conserved V-encoded cysteine to the conserved J-encoded phenylalanine. The earlier analysis of 587 of the donors excluded sequences that lacked an unambiguous match to a single V gene segment. An earlier analysis of several hundred of the donors called V segments functional above 56.7% productive rearrangements and segregating when the between-donor standard deviation exceeded 5%. To diagnose cytomegalovirus status from the catalog of TCR beta chain sequences, a statistical classification framework was built. A later analysis assigned V and J genes by comparing TCR nucleotide sequences with IMGT/GENE-DB human TR gene sequences. Using the TCRdist pipeline, a later analysis assigned CDR3 sequences along with most-parsimonious VDJ recombination scenarios. In a later analysis, each TCR beta chain was defined by its CDR3 amino acid sequence together with its V-gene family, and reads lacking a unique V-gene family were excluded. A later analysis removed roughly 590 highly shared, low-generation-probability nucleotide sequences to deal with suspected cross-contamination and a sequencing artifact. A later analysis calculated a clonal expansion index for each public chain from normalized within-repertoire ranks of inferred template counts. Generation probabilities in a later analysis came from a VDJ recombination model fitted to out-of-frame rearrangements, and those results were checked against IGoR. A later analysis scored TCR-TCR, TCR-HLA and TCR-CMV co-occurrence with hypergeometric tests, applying a repertoire-size bias correction to TCR pairs. A later analysis estimated false discovery rates by permuting HLA or CMV assignments 20 times. In a later analysis, co-occurring TCRs were grouped using DBSCAN, and TCRdist sequence similarity was added for clustering within HLA-allele-positive subsets. Co-occurrence clustering excluded repertoires with fewer than 30,000 or more than 120,000 public chains, plus five with anomalous nucleotide sharing. TCRdb retrieved this table from immuneACCESS and kept in-frame rearrangements only. Not all clones are present; in checked studies, unresolved V genes account for under half, and no reason is known for the remainder. That table gives V, J and clone size, and the DNA gave D and trimming. The sample yields 150,000 to 200,000 clones; 60% to 85% were counted once. Around 7% of the sample goes to the ten largest clones.

On this clone: Its antigen has not been determined. No qualities accompany the bases; no much larger clone lies one base away.

The cohort consisted of 600 or so healthy bone marrow donors. Cohort members were all nominally healthy when sampled, although unrecorded immune exposures were likely present. The donor tested CMV seropositive and was one of the 289 seropositive cohort members. A peripheral blood sample was provided by each donor, and peripheral blood mononuclear cells were used for TCR beta sequencing. The Qiagen DNeasy Blood Extraction Kit was used to extract genomic DNA from the blood cell samples. The clonotype was recovered from a woman between 40 and 55 years old in good health and CMV-seropositive. Sequencing was performed on PBMCs. The chain couples TRBV5-8 to TRBJ2-5; a tentative D match to TRBD2 spans 6 bases. The nucleotides read TGTGCCAGCAGACTAGAGGGACTTTCCCTTCAAGAGACCCAGTACTTC. It specifies CASRLEGLSLQETQYF.